The 20 T cell receptor beta chains in this list originate from one sample, sequenced in a study of T cell responses to AZD1222 COVID-19 vaccine. The assay was immunoSEQ multiplex PCR, and TCRdb's table has in-frame clones only and misses some. Among 90,000 to 120,000 clones listed, 89% were seen once. The specimen was peripheral blood, collected on day 0 of AZD1222 vaccination. The receptors were sampled from an adult in good health.

The rearrangement links TRBV27 to TRBJ1-5; D not resolved. CDR1 MNHEY and CDR2 SMNVEV come from the germline V gene (reference sequence). This CDR3 has 15 amino acids. With 1 base removed from V and 0 bases from J, the gap between germline ends came to 7 bases. CDR3 residues: CASSLWAASNQPQHF. In DNA form, the CDR3 reads TGTGCCAGCAGTTTATGGGCAGCTAGCAATCAGCCCCAGCATTTT.

The table lists this clone with a few counts. At one boundary the junction diverges from the germline segment, which might be a read error. The genes are TRBV7-7 and TRBJ2-7; possibly TRBD1 or TRBD2 for D (5 bases each). Germline CDR1 SSHAT, CDR2 FNYEAQ (reference sequence). The CDR3 is made up of 12 amino acids. The chain's CDR3 is CASSSREHEQYF. The CDR3 DNA follows: TGTGCTAGCAGCTCCAGGGAGCACGAGCAGTACTTC.

The V call is TRBV21-1, the J call TRBJ2-7. TRBV21-1 is flagged as a pseudogene. The CDR3 is 15 amino acids. The CDR3: CASSFGTLPSYEQYF. The DNA for the CDR3 is TGTGCCAGCAGTTTTGGGACCCTCCCTTCCTACGAGCAGTACTTC.

The J gene is TRBJ1-4, the V gene TRBV10-2, with no clear D. Germline CDR1 reads WSHSY; CDR2 reads SAAADI. Trimming left V 6 bases short and J 8 bases short, with 16 bases between. The CDR3 has 14 residues. The CDR3 DNA is TGCGCCAGCAGCCAGTATTCAGAAGGGGAAAAACTGTTTTTT. Its protein is CASSQYSEGEKLFF.

The chain carries TRBV2 and TRBJ1-1; D is undetermined. This CDR3 spans 12 amino acids. Germline CDR1 reads SNHLY; CDR2 reads FYNNEI. The V end was cut by 6 bases, the J end by 9 bases, with 14 bases between. In DNA form, the CDR3 reads TGTGCCAGCAGCGCGGACCCATGGAAAGCTTTCTTT. Protein sequence: CASSADPWKAFF.

This chain connects TRBV19 to TRBJ1-2; tentatively, D is TRBD1 (5 bases). CDR3 length: 14 residues. The germline V gene has CDR1 LNHDA and CDR2 SQIVND (reference sequence). Trimming shortened V by 1 base and J by 2 bases, and 8 bases separated the two germline ends. The CDR3 spells CASSIGGRNYGYTF. CDR3 bases: TGTGCCAGTAGTATAGGGGGCAGAAACTATGGCTACACCTTC. Filled out from reference TRBV19 and TRBJ1-2, the complete variable domain reads DGGITQSPKYLFRKEGQNVTLSCEQNLNHDAMYWYRQDPGQGLRLIYYSQIVNDFQKGDIAEGYSVSREKKESFPLTVTSAQKNPTAFYLCASSIGGRNYGYTFGSGTRLTVV.

The J gene is TRBJ2-7, the V gene TRBV9, with D possibly called TRBD1 or TRBD2 (5 bases each). This CDR3 has 11 residues. The V gene's germline CDR1 is SGDLS and CDR2 YYNGEE. The ends were cut back, 2 bases at V and 7 bases at J, with 7 bases in the middle. The CDR3 spells CASSVGGEQYF. CDR3 in DNA: TGTGCCAGCAGCGTTGGGGGAGAGCAGTACTTC.

This clone was picked up a small number of times. The rearrangement joins TRBV7-3 to TRBJ2-3; possibly TRBD1 or TRBD2 for D (5 bases each). Per germline, CDR1 SGHTA and CDR2 FQGTGA. Deletions cut 2 bases from V and 1 base from J, with 10 bases between. The CDR3 is 15 residues long. This CDR3 is CASSLGTPRTDTQYF. Written as DNA, the CDR3 is TGTGCCAGCAGCTTAGGGACCCCCCGCACAGATACGCAGTATTTT. The full variable domain, with the rest looked up from reference TRBV7-3 and TRBJ2-3, is GAGVSQTPSNKVTEKGKYVELRCDPISGHTALYWYRQSLGQGPEFLIYFQGTGAADDSGLPNDRFFAVRPEGSVSTLKIQRTERGDSAVYLCASSLGTPRTDTQYFGPGTRLTVL.

The chain joins TRBV7-2 to TRBJ2-3; D call uncertain. Deletions cut 5 bases from V and 0 bases from J, with 12 bases between. Germline CDR1 and CDR2: SGHTA and FQGNSA. This CDR3 comprises 15 residues. For the CDR3, the DNA is TGTGCCAGCAGCCCTAATTACTTGAGCACAGATACGCAGTATTTT. Translated: CASSPNYLSTDTQYF.

The rearrangement links TRBV9 to TRBJ2-7; a weak D match, TRBD1 (5 bases). Germline-derived CDR1 and CDR2 are SGDLS and YYNGEE. This CDR3 is built from 11 residues. The ends were cut back, 3 bases at V and 6 bases at J, with 7 bases in the middle. DNA for the CDR3: TGTGCCAGCAGCGGGGGCCTCGAGCAGTACTTC. Amino acids: CASSGGLEQYF.

The V call is TRBV19, the J call TRBJ1-1; D call uncertain. The CDR3 extends over 16 amino acids. Germline V gene lookup returns CDR1 LNHDA and CDR2 SQIVND (reference sequence). Trimming took 5 bases from V and 0 from J, leaving 16 bases between them. This CDR3 reads CASSSEDGKMNTEAFF. CDR3 nucleotides: TGTGCCAGTAGTTCCGAGGACGGTAAAATGAACACTGAAGCTTTCTTT.

CDR3 DNA sequence: TGTGCCAGCAGTTATCCGTTGTCCTACGAGCAGTACTTC. It yields the protein CASSYPLSYEQYF. This chain joins TRBV6-2 or TRBV6-3 and TRBJ2-7, with no clear D. CDR3 length: 13 amino acids. The V end was cut by 3 bases, the J end by 1 base, with 7 bases between. Germline V gene sequence: CDR1 MNHEY, CDR2 SVGEGT.

This clone was recorded a few times. The chain carries TRBV6-5 and TRBJ1-1, with 7 bases aligning to TRBD1. Germline V gene sequence: CDR1 MNHEY, CDR2 SVGAGI. The CDR3 loop spans 13 amino acids. The J segment lost 7 bases and the V segment lost 6 bases, leaving 8 bases of the junction unmatched. DNA of the CDR3: TGTGCCAGCAGCCAACAGGACAGGCTTGAAGCTTTCTTT. Translation gives CASSQQDRLEAFF.

The V gene is TRBV10-3, the J gene TRBJ1-2; no definite D call. Trimming pared 4 bases from V and 4 bases from J, leaving 10 bases between. Germline CDR1 is ENHRY and CDR2 is SYGVKD. CDR3 length: 13 residues. CDR3 coding DNA: TGTGCCATCAGTGCGGACCGAACCTATGGCTACACCTTC. Residues: CAISADRTYGYTF.

This clone came up once. The chain carries TRBV5-1 and TRBJ2-3; the D gene is possibly TRBD1 (6 bases). The germline CDR1 and CDR2 sequences are SGHRS and YFSETQ. This CDR3 is built from 19 residues. V shed 2 bases and J shed 0 bases, with 22 bases lying between them. The CDR3: CASSFELVGARTSTDTQYF. Written as DNA, the CDR3 is TGCGCCAGCAGCTTCGAACTAGTGGGGGCCAGAACTAGCACAGATACGCAGTATTTT.

The V gene is TRBV23-1, the J gene TRBJ2-5, with 7 bases matching TRBD2. TRBV23-1 is recorded as an ORF, its role being uncertain. This CDR3 region has 20 residues. With 8 bases clipped from V and 0 bases from J, the junction kept 24 bases outside the gene matches. CDR3 residues: CASRQLRTRKTYNHQETQYF. The CDR3 DNA reads as TGCGCCAGCCGCCAACTGCGGACTAGAAAAACCTACAACCACCAAGAGACCCAGTACTTC.

V and J are TRBV18 and TRBJ2-7; a possible D gene is TRBD1 (5 bases). This CDR3 has 16 amino acids. Trimming stripped 5 bases from V and 3 bases from J, with 20 bases between. Per germline, CDR1 KGHSH and CDR2 LQKENI. The CDR3 here is CASSSPGQRTSYEQYF. Written as DNA, the CDR3 is TGTGCCAGCTCAAGCCCAGGGCAAAGAACAAGCTACGAGCAGTACTTC.

V gene TRBV14 combines with J gene TRBJ2-3; 7 nucleotides line up with TRBD2. V shed 4 bases, J shed 5 bases, and the junction held 3 bases outside the gene matches. The CDR3 contains 13 residues. CDR1 SGHDN and CDR2 FVKESK come from the germline V gene. The CDR3 sequence: CASSRTSRDTQYF. CDR3 sequence (DNA): TGTGCCAGCAGCCGGACTAGTCGAGATACGCAGTATTTT.

The chain uses TRBV9 and TRBJ1-1; D ambiguous. Germline values: CDR1 SGDLS, CDR2 YYNGEE. V lost 3 bases and J 2 bases, leaving 11 bases between the germline ends. This CDR3 comprises 14 residues. CDR3 coding DNA: TGTGCCAGCAGCGCGTTTCCGGGAAACACTGAAGCTTTCTTT. Residues: CASSAFPGNTEAFF.

The chain links TRBV19 to TRBJ1-4, with D uncertain. From germline, CDR1 is LNHDA and CDR2 SQIVND (reference sequence). The V end was cut by 4 bases, the J end by 2 bases, with 8 bases between. The CDR3 sequence is 14 residues long. This CDR3 reads CASSTPATNEKLFF. The CDR3 DNA reads TGTGCCAGTAGTACCCCCGCTACTAATGAAAAACTGTTTTTT.